The present T cell receptor beta chain was sequenced within a study of early T cells in non-severe SARS-CoV-2 infection. The CDR3 consists of 13 residues. V dropped 3 bases and J dropped 5 bases, with 10 bases sitting between them. CDR1 ENHRY and CDR2 SYGVKD come from the germline V gene. TCRdb itself ran the 5' RACE reads through MiXCR, one entry per CDR3 protein. The repertoire includes about 130,000 distinct CDR3 sequences, around 14% of them detected once, and 21% sits in the top ten. This clonotype appeared a few times. The receptor's source is an adult who was a healthcare worker with PCR-confirmed SARS-CoV-2 infection or an uninfected control (not recorded which). Sequenced: whole blood. J is TRBJ1-2 and V is TRBV10-3; D ambiguous. Written as DNA, the CDR3 is TGTGCCATCAGTGATATCGACGTTTATGGCTACACCTTC. It yields the protein CAISDIDVYGYTF.